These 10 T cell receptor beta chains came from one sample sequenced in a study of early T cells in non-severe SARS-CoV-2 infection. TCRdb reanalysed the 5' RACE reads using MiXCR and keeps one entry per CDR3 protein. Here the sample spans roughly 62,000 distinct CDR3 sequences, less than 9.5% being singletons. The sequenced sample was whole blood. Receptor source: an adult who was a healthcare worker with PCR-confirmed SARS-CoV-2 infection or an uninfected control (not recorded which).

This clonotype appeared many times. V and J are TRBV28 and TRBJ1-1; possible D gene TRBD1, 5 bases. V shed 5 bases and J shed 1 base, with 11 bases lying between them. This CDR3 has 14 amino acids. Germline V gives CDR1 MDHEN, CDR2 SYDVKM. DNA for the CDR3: TGTGCCAGCAGTCTGACAGCGTGGAACACTGAAGCTTTCTTT. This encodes CASSLTAWNTEAFF.

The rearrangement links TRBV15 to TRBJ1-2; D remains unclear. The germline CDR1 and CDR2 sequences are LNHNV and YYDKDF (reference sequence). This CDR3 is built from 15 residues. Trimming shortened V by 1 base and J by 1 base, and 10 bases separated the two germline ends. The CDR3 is CATSRGTQLNYGYTF. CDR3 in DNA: TGTGCCACCAGCAGAGGGACCCAGCTTAACTATGGCTACACCTTC. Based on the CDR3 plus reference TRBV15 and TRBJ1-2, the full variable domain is DAMVIQNPRYQVTQFGKPVTLSCSQTLNHNVMYWYQQKSSQAPKLLFHYYDKDFNNEADTPDNFQSRRPNTSFCFLDIRSPGLGDTAMYLCATSRGTQLNYGYTFGSGTRLTVV.

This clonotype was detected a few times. The CDR3 bases are TGCGCCAGCAGCTTCTCGAATAAGGGCTATGGCTACACCTTC. This sequence encodes CASSFSNKGYGYTF. The rearrangement links TRBV5-1 to TRBJ1-2; unclear D gene. V shed 2 bases and J shed 4 bases, with 12 bases lying between them. The V gene's germline CDR1 is SGHRS and CDR2 YFSETQ. CDR3 length: 14 residues. Full variable domain (remainder filled in from reference TRBV5-1 and TRBJ1-2): KAGVTQTPRYLIKTRGQQVTLSCSPISGHRSVSWYQQTPGQGLQFLFEYFSETQRNKGNFPGRFSGRQFSNSRSEMNVSTLELGDSALYLCASSFSNKGYGYTFGSGTRLTVV.

CDR3 sequence (DNA): TGTGCCAGCAGCGTTACCCTAGCGGGACCCACAGATACGCAGTATTTT. Its protein product is CASSVTLAGPTDTQYF. This chain joins TRBV9 and TRBJ2-3, with 9 bases matching TRBD2. The CDR3 has 16 amino acids. Germline lookup yields CDR1 SGDLS and CDR2 YYNGEE. Trimming removed 2 bases from V and 2 bases from J; junction bases left unmatched: 6.

The CDR3 nucleotides read TGCAGCGCCACGGGACAGGGGGGGTTGCTGTACTTC. Encoded protein: CSATGQGGLLYF. The chain links TRBV29-1 to TRBJ2-7, with 11 bases identical to TRBD1. The CDR3 runs 12 residues. The V segment lost 7 bases and the J segment 12 bases; nucleotides outside the gene matches: 11. Germline CDR1 SQVTM, CDR2 ANQGSEA.

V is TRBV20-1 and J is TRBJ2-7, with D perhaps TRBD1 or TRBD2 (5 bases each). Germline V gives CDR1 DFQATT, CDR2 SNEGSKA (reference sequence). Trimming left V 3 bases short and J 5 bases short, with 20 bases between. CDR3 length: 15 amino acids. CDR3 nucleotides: TGCAGTGCTAGCCGAGGAGCGGTGAGGGGCCACGAGCAGTACTTC. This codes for CSASRGAVRGHEQYF.

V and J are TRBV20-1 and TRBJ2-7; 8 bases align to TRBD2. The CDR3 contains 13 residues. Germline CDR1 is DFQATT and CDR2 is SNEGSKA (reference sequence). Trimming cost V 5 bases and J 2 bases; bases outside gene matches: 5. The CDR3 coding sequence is TGCAGTGCTGAACGGGGGGGCGCCTACGAGCAGTACTTC. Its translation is CSAERGGAYEQYF.

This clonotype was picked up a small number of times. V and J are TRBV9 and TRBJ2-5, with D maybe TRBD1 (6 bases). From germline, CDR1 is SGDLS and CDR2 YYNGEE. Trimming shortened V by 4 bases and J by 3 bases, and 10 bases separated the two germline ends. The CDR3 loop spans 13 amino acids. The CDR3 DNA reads TGTGCCAGCAGCCCTCGGACAGAAGAGACCCAGTACTTC. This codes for CASSPRTEETQYF.

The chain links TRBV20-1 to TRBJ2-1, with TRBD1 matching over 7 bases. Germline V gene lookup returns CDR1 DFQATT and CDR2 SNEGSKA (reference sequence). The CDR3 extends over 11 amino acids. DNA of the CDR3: TGCAGCGGACAGGCCTACAATGAGCAGTTCTTC. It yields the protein CSGQAYNEQFF.

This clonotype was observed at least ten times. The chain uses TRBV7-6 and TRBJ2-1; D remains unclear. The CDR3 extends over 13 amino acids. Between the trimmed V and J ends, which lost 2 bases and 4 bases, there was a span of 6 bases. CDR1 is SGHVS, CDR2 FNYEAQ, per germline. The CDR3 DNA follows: TGTGCCAGCAGCTTACTCGGATACAATGAGCAGTTCTTC. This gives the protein CASSLLGYNEQFF.